This is a list of T cell receptor beta chains from one sample in a study of cytomegalovirus exposure and HLA in healthy donors. The data were produced by immunoSEQ multiplex PCR, yet TCRdb's version contains in-frame clones alone and is incomplete. Seen here are around 170,000 clones, around 80% observed once, and the top ten hold under 1.5%. Sequenced material: PBMCs. These receptors were obtained from a girl aged 10 to 17 in good health and CMV-seropositive. CDR3s include the opening cysteine and the closing phenylalanine or tryptophan. The D gene is left open where the match is weak. Size values are once, few and many counts, or a class for expanded clones, and some rows have none.

CASSTSGGWGGEQFF,TGTGCCAGTAGCACGAGCGGGGGTTGGGGGGGTGAGCAGTTCTTC,TRBD2,-,TRBV19,TRBJ2-1
CASSKISWTVTNNQPQHF,TGTGCCAGCTCCAAGATCTCCTGGACAGTAACGAACAATCAGCCCCAGCATTTT,-,-,TRBV5-6,TRBJ1-5
CASSEGGRGEAFF,TGTGCCAGCAGTGAAGGGGGCAGGGGAGAAGCTTTCTTT,-,once,TRBV6-1,TRBJ1-1
CAWRGQGAYEQYF,TGTGCCTGGAGAGGACAGGGGGCCTACGAGCAGTACTTC,TRBD1,-,TRBV30,TRBJ2-7
CASSYPSGSSYNEQFF,TGTGCCAGCAGTTACCCGAGCGGTAGCTCCTACAATGAGCAGTTCTTC,-,-,TRBV6-6,TRBJ2-1
CASSLEWPQHF,TGTGCCAGCAGCCTCGAGTGGCCCCAGCATTTT,-,-,TRBV6-1,TRBJ1-5
CAWSVDSNNSPLHF,TGTGCCTGGAGTGTGGACAGTAATAATTCACCCCTCCACTTT,-,-,TRBV30,TRBJ1-6
CASSSSTGIEPGYTF,TGTGCCAGCAGCTCCTCGACAGGGATAGAACCCGGCTACACCTTC,TRBD1,-,TRBV7-6,TRBJ1-2
CASLSGSGNEQFF,TGCGCCAGCCTGAGCGGGAGTGGGAATGAGCAGTTCTTC,TRBD2,-,TRBV5-1,TRBJ2-1
CAVKREGTDTQYF,TGTGCCGTGAAGCGGGAGGGCACAGATACGCAGTATTTT,TRBD2,-,TRBV10-3,TRBJ2-3
CASSVGQGDEQYF,TGTGCCAGCAGCGTAGGGCAGGGGGACGAGCAGTACTTC,TRBD1,-,TRBV9,TRBJ2-7
CASSWGTGGQETQYF,TGCGCCAGCAGCTGGGGGACAGGGGGGCAAGAGACCCAGTACTTC,TRBD1,-,TRBV5-1,TRBJ2-5
CASQSEKGDYNEQFF,TGTGCCAGCCAATCAGAGAAAGGGGACTACAATGAGCAGTTCTTC,-,-,TRBV6-1,TRBJ2-1
CASSIGRAHTEAFF,TGTGCCAGTAGTATCGGCAGGGCACACACTGAAGCTTTCTTT,-,-,TRBV19,TRBJ1-1
CASSKEALRSTEAFF,TGTGCCAGCAGTAAAGAGGCGCTGCGGAGCACTGAAGCTTTCTTT,-,few,TRBV2,TRBJ1-1
CASSSSGRYEQYF,TGTGCCAGCAGCTCTAGCGGGAGGTACGAGCAGTACTTC,TRBD2,-,TRBV7-2,TRBJ2-7
CASSLERLDTQYF,TGCGCCAGCAGCTTGGAGAGGCTAGATACGCAGTATTTT,-,-,TRBV5-1,TRBJ2-3
CASMSGLNTEAFF,TGCGCCAGCATGTCAGGATTGAACACTGAAGCTTTCTTT,-,-,TRBV5-1,TRBJ1-1
CASSLVTGRMNTEAFF,TGTGCCAGCAGCTTAGTGACAGGGAGGATGAACACTGAAGCTTTCTTT,TRBD1,-,TRBV7-6,TRBJ1-1
CATSRERQGSSDEQYF,TGTGCCACCAGCAGGGAAAGACAGGGGTCGTCCGACGAGCAGTACTTC,TRBD1,-,TRBV15,TRBJ2-7
CASSLQGSYQETQYF,TGTGCCAGCAGTTTACAGGGATCGTACCAAGAGACCCAGTACTTC,-,few,TRBV6-5,TRBJ2-5
CASRTQVNTEAFF,TGTGCCAGCAGAACCCAGGTCAACACTGAAGCTTTCTTT,-,-,TRBV6-4,TRBJ1-1
CASQGNTEAFF,TGTGCCAGCCAGGGAAACACTGAAGCTTTCTTT,-,-,TRBV2,TRBJ1-1
CASSQANAPQGGGGYTF,TGTGCCAGCAGCCAAGCCAATGCCCCACAGGGGGGAGGCGGCTACACCTTC,TRBD1,-,TRBV4-2,TRBJ1-2
CASSQVVLTTYEQYF,TGCGCCAGCAGCCAAGTAGTCTTAACGACCTACGAGCAGTACTTC,-,-,TRBV4-1,TRBJ2-7
CASPGTSGYYNEQFF,TGTGCCAGCCCCGGGACTAGCGGTTACTACAATGAGCAGTTCTTC,TRBD2,-,TRBV2,TRBJ2-1
CASSAGGWENYGYTF,TGTGCCAGCAGCGCCGGGGGTTGGGAAAACTATGGCTACACCTTC,-,-,TRBV9,TRBJ1-2
CASSSDRSTEKLFF,TGTGCCAGCAGCTCCGACAGGTCAACTGAAAAACTGTTTTTT,-,-,TRBV7-6,TRBJ1-4
CASSPRGGSSYEQYF,TGTGCCAGCAGCCCAAGAGGGGGCTCCTCCTACGAGCAGTACTTC,TRBD1,-,TRBV9,TRBJ2-7
CASSERLGLGRNEQFF,TGTGCCAGCAGTGAACGCTTAGGGCTCGGGAGGAATGAGCAGTTCTTC,TRBD2,-,TRBV6-1,TRBJ2-1
CAWSVLNPSYEQYF,TGTGCCTGGAGTGTTCTTAATCCCTCCTACGAGCAGTACTTC,-,-,TRBV30,TRBJ2-7
CASSPGGGPGELFF,TGCGCCAGCAGCCCAGGAGGGGGCCCCGGGGAGCTGTTTTTT,-,-,TRBV5-1,TRBJ2-2
CASSVMDRGQETQYF,TGTGCCAGCAGCGTCATGGACAGGGGGCAAGAGACCCAGTACTTC,TRBD1,once,TRBV9,TRBJ2-5
CASSYRGLAGVGEQFF,TGTGCCAGCAGTTACCGGGGACTAGCGGGAGTCGGTGAGCAGTTCTTC,TRBD2,-,TRBV6-5,TRBJ2-1
CASSQNGQLNTEAFF,TGCGCCAGCAGCCAAAATGGGCAGCTGAACACTGAAGCTTTCTTT,-,-,TRBV4-1,TRBJ1-1
CAWSVGTGTLATEAFF,TGTGCCTGGAGTGTGGGGACAGGGACCTTAGCCACTGAAGCTTTCTTT,TRBD1,once,TRBV30,TRBJ1-1
CASSRTRGNEQFF,TGTGCCAGCAGCCGGACCAGGGGGAATGAGCAGTTCTTC,TRBD1,-,TRBV6-6,TRBJ2-1
CASSSQTGDSYEQYF,TGCGCCAGCAGCTCGCAGACAGGGGATTCCTACGAGCAGTACTTC,TRBD1,-,TRBV5-1,TRBJ2-7
CASSLWLAVPYNEQFF,TGTGCCAGCAGCTTATGGCTAGCGGTACCGTACAATGAGCAGTTCTTC,TRBD2,-,TRBV11-2,TRBJ2-1
CASSLRDRETDTQYF,TGTGCCAGTAGTCTCCGGGACAGGGAAACAGATACGCAGTATTTT,TRBD1,-,TRBV19,TRBJ2-3
CASSLLALTRDRDYGYTF,TGCGCCAGCAGCCTCCTAGCTCTTACCCGGGACAGGGACTATGGCTACACCTTC,TRBD1,-,TRBV4-1,TRBJ1-2
CSVVGILETEAFF,TGCAGCGTTGTGGGTATTTTGGAGACTGAAGCTTTCTTT,-,-,TRBV29-1,TRBJ1-1
CASSWTSGRSYNEQFF,TGTGCCAGCAGTTGGACTAGCGGGAGGTCCTACAATGAGCAGTTCTTC,TRBD2,-,TRBV27,TRBJ2-1
CASRAGGSFYGYTF,TGTGCCAGCAGGGCGGGAGGGTCTTTCTATGGCTACACCTTC,-,-,TRBV27,TRBJ1-2
CASSLGSYNEQFF,TGTGCCAGCAGCTTGGGCAGCTACAATGAGCAGTTCTTC,-,few,TRBV5-6,TRBJ2-1
CASRRTQGFPYNEQFF,TGTGCCAGCAGAAGAACTCAGGGATTTCCCTACAATGAGCAGTTCTTC,-,-,TRBV25-1,TRBJ2-1
CAWSVGREGEQYF,TGTGCCTGGAGTGTAGGTCGGGAGGGGGAGCAGTACTTC,TRBD2,-,TRBV30,TRBJ2-7
CASSQAGAGQYF,TGCGCCAGCAGCCAAGCGGGAGCTGGGCAGTACTTC,-,-,TRBV4-1,TRBJ2-7
CASSQVLGNQPQHF,TGCGCCAGCAGCCAAGTTCTTGGCAATCAGCCCCAGCATTTT,-,few,TRBV4-1,TRBJ1-5
CASGGRGDRGMETQYF,TGTGCTAGTGGGGGCAGGGGGGACAGGGGGATGGAGACCCAGTACTTC,TRBD1,few,TRBV12-5,TRBJ2-5
CASSFRGLSPINEQFF,TGTGCCAGCAGCTTCAGGGGGCTGAGCCCGATCAATGAGCAGTTCTTC,TRBD1,-,TRBV5-4,TRBJ2-1
CASSEFGASGDEQYF,TGCGCCAGCAGTGAGTTTGGGGCTAGCGGGGACGAGCAGTACTTC,TRBD2,few,TRBV10-1,TRBJ2-7
CASSSGLEPNEQFF,TGTGCCAGCAGCTCCGGACTCGAACCCAATGAGCAGTTCTTC,-,-,TRBV7-3,TRBJ2-1
CASSWWEEQTGELFF,TGTGCCAGTAGTTGGTGGGAGGAGCAGACCGGGGAGCTGTTTTTT,-,-,TRBV19,TRBJ2-2